This record looks at one T cell receptor beta chain sequence and its context. Its antigen has not been determined. No base qualities exist here, and no much larger clone lies one base off it. Libraries were prepared through the immunoSEQ multiplex PCR assay. For the multiplex PCR, a mixture combining 60 forward primers for TCR Vbeta segments and 13 reverse primers for TCR Jbeta segments was used. The CDR3 region of rearranged TCR beta genes was amplified from genomic DNA by a multiplex PCR assay. The amplified TCR beta libraries were sequenced on the Illumina HiSeq System as 87-base-pair reads. In the source study's methods: In a later analysis, 70 million to 95 million unique TCR beta chains were counted across the roughly 670 repertoires, and roughly 11 million of these chains were shared by at least two donors. Raw reads were error-corrected and collapsed into unique sequences with a nearest-neighbor algorithm that merged closely related sequences to remove PCR and sequencing errors. To assign V, D and J gene segments, CDR3 sequences were aligned to IMGT reference sequences. Each retained sequence needed at least a six-nucleotide match to both a V gene segment and a J gene segment. A rearrangement counted as productive if the CDR3 had no stop codons and remained in frame with V and J, and every other rearrangement counted as non-productive. Following IMGT convention, CDR3 was defined as the stretch from the second conserved V-encoded cysteine up to the conserved J-encoded phenylalanine. Sequences without an unambiguous match to a single V gene segment were excluded from the earlier analysis of about 640 of the donors. An earlier analysis of a few hundred of the donors classified V segments as functional when productive rearrangements were above 56.7% and as segregating when the standard deviation between donors was above 5%. To diagnose cytomegalovirus status from the catalog of TCR beta chain sequences, a statistical classification framework was built. In a later analysis, TCR nucleotide sequences were compared against IMGT/GENE-DB human TR gene sequences so that V and J genes could be assigned. A later analysis assigned CDR3 sequences and most-parsimonious VDJ recombination scenarios with the TCRdist pipeline. In a later analysis, every TCR beta chain was defined by the combination of its CDR3 amino acid sequence and its V-gene family, and reads without a unique V-gene family were dropped. As a way to deal with suspected cross-contamination and a sequencing artifact, a later analysis dropped 500 to 700 nucleotide sequences that were highly shared and had low generation probability. A later analysis calculated a clonal expansion index for each public chain from normalized within-repertoire ranks of inferred template counts. In a later analysis, generation probabilities were computed using a VDJ recombination model fitted to out-of-frame rearrangements, and the results were checked against IGoR. A later analysis scored TCR-TCR, TCR-HLA and TCR-CMV co-occurrence with hypergeometric tests, applying a repertoire-size bias correction to TCR pairs. A later analysis estimated false discovery rates by permuting HLA or CMV assignments 20 times. In a later analysis, co-occurring TCRs were grouped using DBSCAN, and TCRdist sequence similarity was added for clustering within HLA-allele-positive subsets. For co-occurrence clustering, repertoires with fewer than 30,000 or more than 120,000 public chains were excluded, along with about five repertoires with anomalous nucleotide sharing. TCRdb holds this immuneACCESS table with in-frame rearrangements only. Some clones are missing; in checked studies, unresolved V genes explain under half, and the rest has no known cause. Clone size and V and J calls were adopted from that table, with D and trimming inferred from the DNA. The sample profile shows 300,000 or so clones; roughly 86% of them were found once. Together, the top ten hold 2% to 2.5% of the sample.

CDR3 length: 15 amino acids, cysteine to phenylalanine. The entry retains the CDR3 DNA only, 45 bases that are in frame from base 1. For this chain, trimming is 0 bases at the V end and 7 bases at the J end, and the number of junction bases without a gene match is 4. According to the germline V gene, CDR1 reads SGDLS and CDR2 reads YYNGEE. The cohort consisted of hundreds of healthy bone marrow donors. Cohort members were all nominally healthy when sampled, although unrecorded immune exposures were likely present. The donor tested CMV seropositive, placing the donor among the 289 seropositive members of the cohort. A peripheral blood sample was collected from each donor, and TCR beta sequencing was performed on peripheral blood mononuclear cells. Genomic DNA was extracted from the blood cell samples with the Qiagen DNeasy Blood Extraction Kit. This specimen comes from a study of cytomegalovirus exposure and HLA in healthy donors (dated 2017 in TCRdb). With regard to the full study: According to an earlier analysis of 587 of the donors, some 180 million T cells yielded over 100 million unique TCR beta sequences and approximately 280 Gb of sequence data. An early release that covered roughly 600 HLA-typed donors contained approximately 290 gigabases of sequencing data and 65 million to 100 million unique TCR sequences. The genetic ancestry cluster associated with self-reported Caucasian donors included 81% of the approximately 410 genotyped donors. The aim of the study was to test whether cataloging public T cell receptors could identify signatures of past pathogen exposure. The study profiled the T cell repertoires of under 850 subjects by immunosequencing and related them to cytomegalovirus serostatus. In addition to the first cohort of 650 to 800 subjects, a separate validation cohort of under 150 different subjects was used. The study combined high-throughput TCR immunosequencing, statistical association of individual TCRs with disease status, and machine learning to predict cytomegalovirus infection status. To study patterns of TCR occurrence, a later analysis re-analyzed previously published TCR beta repertoires from hundreds of donors and added high-resolution HLA genotyping. In the later analysis, no new phenotypic data were used to find candidate immune exposures; instead, reliance was placed on TCR beta sequences and their occurrence across donors. An earlier analysis of several hundred of the donors used high-throughput TCR beta sequencing to judge whether each TCR beta V gene segment behaved as functional or pseudogenic. Donor age, sex, ethnicity and CMV serostatus were compiled together with the repertoire data. In a later genetic analysis, genome-wide SNP genotypes for about three fifths of the 666 donors were used, and that subset was treated as a discovery cohort. All discovery cohort repertoires had been generated using a single sequencing platform. HLA typing covered class I and class II loci at four-digit resolution. The number of typed donors differed by locus: about 620-640 for A, B, C, DRB1 and DQB1; 500 to 550 for DQA1; around 610 for DPA1; and roughly 450 for DPB1. Four or five DR-DQ haplotypes were handled as single units for association and clustering because linkage in the cohort was strong. On average, about 240,000 unique TCR beta nucleotide sequences were sequenced per donor among roughly 430 genotyped donors of the cohort, with approximately 18% of those sequences being non-productive.

Here is what the overall study found, with its caveats: A further reported finding was that TCR beta sequences accurately predicted the HLA-A and HLA-B alleles for most subjects in the first cohort. Some IMGT-functional V segments, including TRBV6-2 and TRBV6-3, could not be told apart with the 87-base-pair reads, so those segments were excluded. While some public TCRs were present in many individuals, most TCR sequences turned up only very rarely across donors. The authors suggested that the approach could potentially be extended to other disease states and immunological phenotypes. The presence/absence analyses assumed that sequencing depth was roughly uniform across donors, and that assumption may not be true. Compared with the roughly 700-donor mean, donors in an Asian-associated ancestry cluster had fewer N-insertions in productive TCRs, according to a later genetic analysis. A few of the identified cytomegalovirus-associated TCR beta chains were confirmed in vitro to be specific for cytomegalovirus antigens. Strong co-occurrence of HLA alleles, especially DR and DQ, made assigning TCR associations to individual alleles difficult. A cluster of highly shared sequence variants was judged likely to be a technical artifact of the sequencing pipeline. In a later analysis, HLA-associated TCR beta chains were found to be more clonally expanded and to have lower generation probabilities than equally common non-associated chains. Linkage disequilibrium might explain the correlated functional status among segregating V segments, but an unknown experimental factor could not be excluded. A later analysis reported that several top co-occurrence clusters appeared linked to parvovirus B19, influenza, CMV and Epstein-Barr virus. Only TCR beta chains were sequenced in this cohort, and the absence of alpha or paired-chain data limited detectable features. A later analysis associated around 16,000 TCR beta sequences with specific HLA alleles at a false discovery rate of 0.05. An earlier analysis of approximately 570 of the donors showed that most TCR beta V segments appeared in productive rearrangements either about 87% or about 30% of the time, which broadly matched IMGT annotations. Approximately 18 rarely observed V segments, including chromosome 9 orphons, were excluded from the earlier analysis of several hundred of the donors because counts were too low. Most CMV-associated TCR beta chains appeared to be HLA-restricted in a later analysis, and the HLA associations seemed to be driven largely by CMV exposure. The study listed 150 to 200 TCR beta chains as associated with cytomegalovirus. CMV serostatus was the only immune exposure information available for the cohort. The classifier was reported to diagnose cytomegalovirus status with high specificity and sensitivity in both the original and validation cohorts. Because HLA typing was unavailable for some donors at each locus, only the typed subset was used in association tests. In a later analysis, the rate of TCR association differed among HLA loci, with DRB1 alleles having the most associated TCRs and HLA-C alleles having the fewest. A later genetic analysis associated a missense DCLRE1C variant with V-gene and J-gene trimming of TCR beta chains, and an independent cohort replicated the association.

Sequencing was carried out using PBMCs. The receptor was derived from a woman aged 40 to 50 in good health and CMV-seropositive. The chain is assembled from TRBV9 and TRBJ2-2; TRBD2 matches 9 bases in the middle. This receptor has the CDR3 CASSVGTSANGELFF. At the DNA level, the sequence is TGTGCCAGCAGCGTAGGGACTAGCGCAAACGGGGAGCTGTTTTTT.